The sample holds a few counts of the clone carrying this T cell receptor (beta chain). These data are taken from a study of OX40 agonist ivuxolimab in advanced cancers. Generated by immunoSEQ multiplex PCR, the TCRdb table keeps only in-frame clones and is missing some. The sample lists approximately 130,000 clones, roughly nine tenths occurring once. This CDR3 is 16 amino acids long. Trimming left V 6 bases short and J 4 bases short, with 20 bases between. CDR1 is MGHDK and CDR2 is SYGVNS in the germline V gene. This TCR was recovered from an adult with an advanced solid tumor such as melanoma, head and neck, liver or kidney cancer. This sample comprised CD4+ or CD8+ T cells sorted from blood, obtained in a trial of the OX40 agonist ivuxolimab. The chain carries TRBV25-1 and TRBJ2-3, with D possibly being TRBD1 or TRBD2 (6 bases each). The CDR3 region has the DNA TGTGCCAGCAGGGGGGCAAGACGGGAGCGGGCAGATACGCAGTATTTT. This sequence encodes CASRGARRERADTQYF.